The source of this TCR beta chain is a study of blood T cell repertoires in COVID-19. Study details: Collection of acute and convalescent COVID-19 samples took place in the United States, Italy and Spain. T cells, B-cell-depleted T cells, or PBMCs supplied cDNA or gDNA.

Source study methods: Amplification with reference gene primers provided the estimates of nucleated cell counts. Profiled with immunoSEQ multiplex PCR; TCRdb holds only in-frame clones, not every one. From that table come the V and J calls and clone size; the DNA was used to work out D and trimming. The sample has roughly 220,000 clones; 70% to 90% are singletons. V lost 3 bases, J lost 2 bases, and 11 bases lay in between. CDR1 and CDR2 (germline): LNHDA, SQIVND (reference sequence). The CDR3 length is 16 residues. Sequenced material: peripheral blood. The chain uses TRBV19 and TRBJ2-6, with D maybe TRBD2 (5 bases). The clonotype comes from a man in his fifties or sixties with acute or convalescent COVID-19. CDR3 amino acids: CASSMVAGAGANVLTF. CDR3 nucleotide sequence: TGTGCCAGTAGTATGGTGGCCGGGGCTGGGGCCAACGTCCTGACTTTC.